This passage covers 15 T cell receptor beta chains from one sample sequenced in a study of T cell responses to AZD1222 COVID-19 vaccine. Clones were read by immunoSEQ multiplex PCR, and TCRdb kept only the in-frame ones, dropping some. The sample carries about 140,000 clones, more than 80% recorded once. Sequenced material: peripheral blood, taken on day 0 of AZD1222 vaccination. Source of these receptors: an adult in good health.

The chain recombines TRBV5-6 with TRBJ2-7; a weak D match, TRBD2 (7 bases). Trimming stripped 0 bases from V and 2 bases from J, with 15 bases between. Germline V gene lookup returns CDR1 SGHDT and CDR2 YYEEEE. CDR3 length: 16 amino acids. CDR3 in DNA: TGTGCCAGCAGCTTGGTTGGCGGGGGCCCAACCTACGAGCAGTACTTC. This codes for CASSLVGGGPTYEQYF.

The V call is TRBV11-1, the J call TRBJ2-4, with a tentative D call TRBD1 (6 bases). The CDR3 is 14 amino acids. Germline V gene lookup returns CDR1 SGHAT and CDR2 FQDESV (reference sequence). V lost 4 bases to trimming and J lost 8 bases, with 15 bases between them. This chain's CDR3 is CASSSLNRVDIQYF. The CDR3 DNA is TGTGCCAGCAGCTCTTTGAACAGGGTAGACATTCAGTACTTC.

J is TRBJ1-1 and V is TRBV29-1; D gene uncertain. The CDR3 sequence is 10 residues long. Germline V gives CDR1 SQVTM, CDR2 ANQGSEA. Trimming removed 7 bases from V and 1 base from J, with 4 bases in between. The CDR3 DNA reads as TGCAGCGGTAAGAACACTGAAGCTTTCTTT. Protein sequence: CSGKNTEAFF. The full variable domain, with the rest looked up from reference TRBV29-1 and TRBJ1-1, is SAVISQKPSRDICQRGTSLTIQCQVDSQVTMMFWYRQQPGQSLTLIATANQGSEATYESGFVIDKFPISRPNLTFSTLTVSNMSPEDSSIYLCSGKNTEAFFGQGTRLTVV.

This chain uses TRBV29-1 with TRBJ1-1; D is unclear. The CDR3 length is 14 residues. Per germline, CDR1 SQVTM and CDR2 ANQGSEA. V dropped 5 bases and J dropped 0 bases, with 13 bases sitting between them. The CDR3 loop is CSVLNRALNTEAFF. The CDR3 bases are TGCAGCGTTTTGAACCGGGCCTTGAACACTGAAGCTTTCTTT. The full variable domain, with the rest looked up from reference TRBV29-1 and TRBJ1-1, is SAVISQKPSRDICQRGTSLTIQCQVDSQVTMMFWYRQQPGQSLTLIATANQGSEATYESGFVIDKFPISRPNLTFSTLTVSNMSPEDSSIYLCSVLNRALNTEAFFGQGTRLTVV.

The rearrangement uses TRBV14 and TRBJ2-1; 10 nucleotides agree with TRBD2. Trimming took 8 bases from V and 3 from J; bases not matched to a gene: 4. The CDR3 runs 14 residues. Germline V gene data show CDR1 as SGHDN and CDR2 as FVKESK. Written as DNA, the CDR3 is TGTGCCAGCTCCGGGACTAGCGTCTACAATGAGCAGTTCTTC. Translated: CASSGTSVYNEQFF.

This sequence joins TRBV19 and TRBJ2-3; D gene ambiguous. CDR1 LNHDA and CDR2 SQIVND come from the germline V gene (reference sequence). Trimming took off 4 bases at V and 2 bases at J, with 7 bases between the two ends. The CDR3 loop spans 13 amino acids. The CDR3 DNA reads TGTGCCAGTAGTAGAGGTCTCACAGATACGCAGTATTTT. It codes for CASSRGLTDTQYF. The variable domain in full, completed from reference TRBV19 and TRBJ2-3, reads DGGITQSPKYLFRKEGQNVTLSCEQNLNHDAMYWYRQDPGQGLRLIYYSQIVNDFQKGDIAEGYSVSREKKESFPLTVTSAQKNPTAFYLCASSRGLTDTQYFGPGTRLTVL.

V and J are TRBV6-5 and TRBJ2-7; the D gene could be TRBD1 or TRBD2 (6 bases each). Germline V gene sequence: CDR1 MNHEY, CDR2 SVGAGI. V lost 2 bases, J lost 2 bases, and 13 bases lay in between. The CDR3 consists of 15 residues. The CDR3 nucleotides are TGTGCCAGCAGTTACGTCGGGGGCCAGACCTACGAGCAGTACTTC. It is translated as CASSYVGGQTYEQYF.

V usage is TRBV18 and J usage is TRBJ2-1; no clear D. Germline values: CDR1 KGHSH, CDR2 LQKENI. The ends were cut back, 1 base at V and 0 bases at J, with 7 bases in the middle. This CDR3 is 15 amino acids long. The CDR3, as DNA: TGTGCCAGCTCACCACAGTTGAGCTCCTACAATGAGCAGTTCTTC. It yields the protein CASSPQLSSYNEQFF.

The V gene is TRBV6-5, the J gene TRBJ1-1; TRBD1 matches 8 bases. After removal of 2 bases from V and 12 bases from J, the junction contained 8 bases not matched to a gene. Germline assignment: CDR1 MNHEY and CDR2 SVGAGI. The CDR3 is made up of 13 amino acids. CDR3 loop: CASSYPGGEITFF. CDR3 nucleotide sequence: TGTGCCAGCAGTTACCCAGGGGGCGAGATAACTTTCTTT.

This sequence joins TRBV30 and TRBJ1-2; 8 bases match TRBD1. The CDR3 loop spans 14 amino acids. Germline V gene sequence: CDR1 GTSNPN, CDR2 SVGIG (reference sequence). V shed 3 bases and J 3 bases; nucleotides not matched to a gene: 6. The chain's CDR3 is CAWSRQGRDYGYTF. The CDR3 nucleotides are TGTGCCTGGAGCCGACAGGGGAGAGACTATGGCTACACCTTC.

The CDR3 loop is CAWSVNFQPQHF. DNA of the CDR3: TGTGCCTGGAGTGTTAACTTTCAGCCCCAGCATTTT. The chain employs TRBV30 and TRBJ1-5; D remains ambiguous. The CDR3 runs to 12 residues. V dropped 0 bases and J dropped 6 bases, with 6 bases sitting between them. CDR1 and CDR2 from the germline V gene are GTSNPN and SVGIG (reference sequence).

The chain is built from TRBV6-5 and TRBJ1-5; D is ambiguous. CDR1 and CDR2 (germline): MNHEY, SVGAGI. The CDR3 has 16 residues. Deletions cut 2 bases from V and 7 bases from J, with 18 bases between. This chain's CDR3 is CASSYESPRIGQPQHF. For the CDR3, the DNA is TGTGCCAGCAGTTACGAGTCACCGCGTATCGGGCAGCCCCAGCATTTT.

V gene TRBV2 combines with J gene TRBJ2-1, with a tentative D call TRBD1 (5 bases). V was shortened by 9 bases and J by 0 bases, with 12 bases between the two germline ends. The CDR3 has 14 residues. Germline loops: CDR1 SNHLY, CDR2 FYNNEI. The chain's CDR3 is CARGDYPSYNEQFF. For the CDR3, the DNA is TGTGCCAGAGGGGATTACCCCTCCTACAATGAGCAGTTCTTC.

The V and J genes are TRBV7-9 and TRBJ2-1, with 7 bases fitting TRBD1. This CDR3 comprises 13 residues. With 5 bases clipped from V and 9 bases from J, the junction kept 7 bases outside the gene matches. Germline values: CDR1 SEHNR, CDR2 FQNEAQ (reference sequence). As DNA, the CDR3 is TGTGCCAGCAGCCCGAGGGGGACAGTTGAGCAGTTCTTC. The encoded protein is CASSPRGTVEQFF.

The chain combines TRBV7-8 with TRBJ2-5; 7 bases align to TRBD2. This CDR3 contains 16 residues. CDR1 SGHVS and CDR2 FQNEAQ come from the germline V gene. V was pared by 5 bases and J by 5 bases, with 14 bases of the junction left unmatched. The DNA of the CDR3 is TGTGCCAGCAGCCCCACCTTGACTAGCAACTGGGAGACCCAGTACTTC. Its translation is CASSPTLTSNWETQYF.